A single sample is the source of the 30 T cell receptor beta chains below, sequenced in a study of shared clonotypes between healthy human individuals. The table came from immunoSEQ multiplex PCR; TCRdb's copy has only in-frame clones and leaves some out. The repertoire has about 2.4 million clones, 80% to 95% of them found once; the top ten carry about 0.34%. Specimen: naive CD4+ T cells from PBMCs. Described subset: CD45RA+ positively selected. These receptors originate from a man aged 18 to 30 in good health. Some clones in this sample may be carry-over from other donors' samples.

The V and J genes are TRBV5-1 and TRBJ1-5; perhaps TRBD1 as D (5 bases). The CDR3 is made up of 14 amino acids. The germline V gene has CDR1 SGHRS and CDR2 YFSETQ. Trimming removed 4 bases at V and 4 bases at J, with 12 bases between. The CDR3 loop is CASSVGTHNQPQHF. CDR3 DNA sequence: TGCGCCAGCAGCGTGGGGACCCATAATCAGCCCCAGCATTTT.

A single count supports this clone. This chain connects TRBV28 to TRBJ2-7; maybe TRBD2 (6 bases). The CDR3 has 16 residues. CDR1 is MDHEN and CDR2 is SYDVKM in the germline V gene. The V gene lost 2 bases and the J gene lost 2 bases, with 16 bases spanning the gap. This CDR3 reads CASSLELGLRTYEQYF. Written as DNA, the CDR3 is TGTGCCAGCAGTTTAGAACTGGGACTTAGAACCTACGAGCAGTACTTC.

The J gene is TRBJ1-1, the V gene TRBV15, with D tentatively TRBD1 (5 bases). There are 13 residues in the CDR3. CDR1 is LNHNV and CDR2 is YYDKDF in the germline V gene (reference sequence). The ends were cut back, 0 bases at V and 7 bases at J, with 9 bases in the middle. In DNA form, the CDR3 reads TGTGCCACCAGCAGAGATCCGACAGATGAAGCTTTCTTT. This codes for CATSRDPTDEAFF.

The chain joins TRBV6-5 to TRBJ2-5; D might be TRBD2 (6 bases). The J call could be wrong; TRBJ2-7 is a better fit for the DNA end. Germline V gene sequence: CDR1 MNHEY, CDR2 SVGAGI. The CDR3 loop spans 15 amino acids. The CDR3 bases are TGTGCCAGCAGTTACCGCGGGCGGGGAACCTACGAGCAGTACTTC. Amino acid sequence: CASSYRGRGTYEQYF.

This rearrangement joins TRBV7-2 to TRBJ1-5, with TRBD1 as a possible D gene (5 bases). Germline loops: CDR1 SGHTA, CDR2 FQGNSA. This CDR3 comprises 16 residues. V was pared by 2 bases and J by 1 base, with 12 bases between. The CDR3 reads CASSLLGRTSNQPQHF. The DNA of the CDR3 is TGTGCCAGCAGCTTATTGGGCCGGACAAGCAATCAGCCCCAGCATTTT.

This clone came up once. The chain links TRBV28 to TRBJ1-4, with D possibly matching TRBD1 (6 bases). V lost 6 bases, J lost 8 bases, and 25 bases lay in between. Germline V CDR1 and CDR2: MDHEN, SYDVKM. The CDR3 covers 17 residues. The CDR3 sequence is CASSPLPGGGSVEKLFF. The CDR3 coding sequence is TGTGCCAGCAGCCCTCTCCCGGGGGGCGGAAGTGTAGAAAAACTGTTTTTT.

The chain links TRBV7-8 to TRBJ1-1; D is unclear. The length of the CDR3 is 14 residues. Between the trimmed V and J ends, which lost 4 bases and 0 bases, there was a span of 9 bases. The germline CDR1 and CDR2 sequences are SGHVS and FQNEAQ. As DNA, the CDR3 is TGTGCCAGCAGCTCTTTAAGTCTGAACACTGAAGCTTTCTTT. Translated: CASSSLSLNTEAFF.

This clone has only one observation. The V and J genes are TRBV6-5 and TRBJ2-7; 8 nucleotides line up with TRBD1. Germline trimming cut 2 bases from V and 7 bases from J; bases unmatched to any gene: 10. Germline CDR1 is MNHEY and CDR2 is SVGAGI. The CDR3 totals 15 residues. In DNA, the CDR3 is TGTGCCAGCAGTTACCGACAGGGGCCCGTATTGGAGCAGTACTTC. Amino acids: CASSYRQGPVLEQYF.

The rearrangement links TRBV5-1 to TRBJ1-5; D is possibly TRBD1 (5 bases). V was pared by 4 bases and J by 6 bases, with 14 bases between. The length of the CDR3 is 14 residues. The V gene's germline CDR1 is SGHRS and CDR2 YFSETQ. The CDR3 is CASSPRGWGQPQHF. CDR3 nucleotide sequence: TGCGCCAGCAGCCCGAGGGGATGGGGTCAGCCCCAGCATTTT.

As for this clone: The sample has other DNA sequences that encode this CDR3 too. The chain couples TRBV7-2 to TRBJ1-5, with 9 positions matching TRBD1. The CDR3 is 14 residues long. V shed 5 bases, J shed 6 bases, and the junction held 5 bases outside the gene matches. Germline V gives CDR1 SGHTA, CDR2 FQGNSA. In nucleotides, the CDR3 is TGTGCCAGCAGCCCGGACAGGGGAAGTCAGCCCCAGCATTTT. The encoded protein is CASSPDRGSQPQHF.

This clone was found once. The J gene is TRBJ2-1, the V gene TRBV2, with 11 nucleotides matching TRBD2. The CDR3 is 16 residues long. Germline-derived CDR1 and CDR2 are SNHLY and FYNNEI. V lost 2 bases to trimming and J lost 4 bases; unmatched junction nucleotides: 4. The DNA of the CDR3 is TGTGCCAGCAGTGAAATGAGACTAGCGGGATACAATGAGCAGTTCTTC. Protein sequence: CASSEMRLAGYNEQFF.

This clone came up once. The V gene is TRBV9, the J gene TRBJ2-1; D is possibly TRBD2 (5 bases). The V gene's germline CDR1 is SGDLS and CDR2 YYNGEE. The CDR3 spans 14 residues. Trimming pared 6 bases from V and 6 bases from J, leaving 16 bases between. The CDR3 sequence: CASTDGNNINEQFF. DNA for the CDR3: TGTGCCAGCACCGACGGGAACAACATCAATGAGCAGTTCTTC. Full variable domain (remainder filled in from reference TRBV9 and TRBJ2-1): DSGVTQTPKHLITATGQRVTLRCSPRSGDLSVYWYQQSLDQGLQFLIQYYNGEERAKGNILERFSAQQFPDLHSELNLSSLELGDSALYFCASTDGNNINEQFFGPGTRLTVL.

The CDR3 DNA reads as TGTGCCAGTTTGACAGACATCCGGGAGACCCAGTACTTC. Translation: CASLTDIRETQYF. This sequence joins TRBV6-1 and TRBJ2-5; a weak D match, TRBD1 (5 bases). Trimming cost V 9 bases and J 5 bases, with 16 bases left between them. CDR1 is MNHNS and CDR2 is SASEGT in the germline V gene. The CDR3 length is 13 residues.

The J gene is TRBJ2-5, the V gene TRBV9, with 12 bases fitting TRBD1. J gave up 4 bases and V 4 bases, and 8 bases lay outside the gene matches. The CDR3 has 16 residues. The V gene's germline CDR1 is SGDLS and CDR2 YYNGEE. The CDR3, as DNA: TGTGCCAGCAGCCCGGGGGGACAGGGGGCAAGAGAGACCCAGTACTTC. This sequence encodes CASSPGGQGARETQYF.

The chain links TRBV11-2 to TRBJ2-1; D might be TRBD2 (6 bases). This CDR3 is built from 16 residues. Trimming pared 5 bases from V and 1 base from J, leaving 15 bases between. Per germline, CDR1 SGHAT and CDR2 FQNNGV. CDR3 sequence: CASSARAGRSYNEQFF. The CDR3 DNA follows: TGTGCCAGCAGCGCGAGAGCGGGTCGGTCCTACAATGAGCAGTTCTTC.

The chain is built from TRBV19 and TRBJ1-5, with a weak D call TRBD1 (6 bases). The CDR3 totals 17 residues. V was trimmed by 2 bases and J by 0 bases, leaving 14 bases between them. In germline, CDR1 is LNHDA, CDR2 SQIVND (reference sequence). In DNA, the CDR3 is TGTGCCAGTAGTATAACGGACAGAGGCTATAGCAATCAGCCCCAGCATTTT. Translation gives CASSITDRGYSNQPQHF.

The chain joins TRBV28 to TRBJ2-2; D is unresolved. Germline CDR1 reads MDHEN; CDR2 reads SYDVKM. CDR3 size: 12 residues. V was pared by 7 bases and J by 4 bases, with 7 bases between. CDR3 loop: CASTERTGELFF. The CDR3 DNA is TGTGCCAGCACCGAACGCACCGGGGAGCTGTTTTTT. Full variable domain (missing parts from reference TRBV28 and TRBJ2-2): DVKVTQSSRYLVKRTGEKVFLECVQDMDHENMFWYRQDPGLGLRLIYFSYDVKMKEKGDIPEGYSVSREKKERFSLILESASTNQTSMYLCASTERTGELFFGEGSRLTVL.

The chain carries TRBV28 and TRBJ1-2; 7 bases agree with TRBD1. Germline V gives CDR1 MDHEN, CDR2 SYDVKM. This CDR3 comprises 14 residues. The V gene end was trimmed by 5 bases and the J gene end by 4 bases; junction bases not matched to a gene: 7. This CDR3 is CASSADRVGYGYTF. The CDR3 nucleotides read TGTGCCAGCAGTGCCGACAGGGTTGGCTATGGCTACACCTTC.

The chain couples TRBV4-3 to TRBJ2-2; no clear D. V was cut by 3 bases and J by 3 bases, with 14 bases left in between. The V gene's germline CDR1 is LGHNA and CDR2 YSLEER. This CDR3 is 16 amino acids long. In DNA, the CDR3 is TGCGCCAGCAGCCACCGGGCGACCCGGGACACCGGGGAGCTGTTTTTT. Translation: CASSHRATRDTGELFF.

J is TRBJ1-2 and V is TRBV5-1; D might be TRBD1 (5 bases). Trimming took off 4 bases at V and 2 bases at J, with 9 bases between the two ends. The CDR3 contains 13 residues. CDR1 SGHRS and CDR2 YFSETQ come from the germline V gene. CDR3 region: CASSGDGNYGYTF. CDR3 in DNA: TGCGCCAGCAGCGGGGACGGAAACTATGGCTACACCTTC.

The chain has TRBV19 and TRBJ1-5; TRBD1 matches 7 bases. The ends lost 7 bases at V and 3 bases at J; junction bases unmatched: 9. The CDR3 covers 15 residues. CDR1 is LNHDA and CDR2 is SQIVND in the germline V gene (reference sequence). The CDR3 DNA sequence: TGTGCCAGTACCTGGCAACAGGGGCCCAATCAGCCCCAGCATTTT. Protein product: CASTWQQGPNQPQHF.

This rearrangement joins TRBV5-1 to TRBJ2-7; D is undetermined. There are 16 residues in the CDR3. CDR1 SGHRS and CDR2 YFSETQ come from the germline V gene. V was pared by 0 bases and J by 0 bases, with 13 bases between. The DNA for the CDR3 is TGCGCCAGCAGCTTGGGCGTTGGCGGTTTCTCCTACGAGCAGTACTTC. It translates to CASSLGVGGFSYEQYF.

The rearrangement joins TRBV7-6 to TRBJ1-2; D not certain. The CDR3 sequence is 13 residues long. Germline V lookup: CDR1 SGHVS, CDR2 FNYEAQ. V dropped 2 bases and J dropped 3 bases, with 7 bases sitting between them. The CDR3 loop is CASSLNGYYGYTF. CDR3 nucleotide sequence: TGTGCCAGCAGCTTAAACGGCTACTATGGCTACACCTTC.

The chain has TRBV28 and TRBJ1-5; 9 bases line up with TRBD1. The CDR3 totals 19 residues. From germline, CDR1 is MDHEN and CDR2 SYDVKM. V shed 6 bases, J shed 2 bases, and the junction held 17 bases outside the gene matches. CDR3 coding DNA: TGTGCCAGCAGCCTTGGCGGGGACAGGGATATGTCGCGCAATCAGCCCCAGCATTTT. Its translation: CASSLGGDRDMSRNQPQHF. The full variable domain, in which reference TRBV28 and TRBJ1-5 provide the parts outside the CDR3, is DVKVTQSSRYLVKRTGEKVFLECVQDMDHENMFWYRQDPGLGLRLIYFSYDVKMKEKGDIPEGYSVSREKKERFSLILESASTNQTSMYLCASSLGGDRDMSRNQPQHFGDGTRLSIL.

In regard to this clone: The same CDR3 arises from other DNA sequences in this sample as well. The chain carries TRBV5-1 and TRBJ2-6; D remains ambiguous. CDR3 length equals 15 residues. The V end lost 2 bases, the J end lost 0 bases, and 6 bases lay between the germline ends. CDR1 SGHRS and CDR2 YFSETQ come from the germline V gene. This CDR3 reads CASSLQSSGANVLTF. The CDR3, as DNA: TGCGCCAGCAGCTTACAGAGCTCTGGGGCCAACGTCCTGACTTTC.

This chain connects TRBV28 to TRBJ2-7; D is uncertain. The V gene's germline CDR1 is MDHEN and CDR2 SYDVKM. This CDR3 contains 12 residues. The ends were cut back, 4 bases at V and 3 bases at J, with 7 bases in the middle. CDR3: CASSSGDYEQYF. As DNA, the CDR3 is TGTGCCAGCAGTTCCGGAGACTACGAGCAGTACTTC.

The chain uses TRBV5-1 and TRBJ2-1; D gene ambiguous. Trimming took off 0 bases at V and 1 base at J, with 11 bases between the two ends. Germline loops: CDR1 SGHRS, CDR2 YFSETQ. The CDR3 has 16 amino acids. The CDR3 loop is CASSLEEASSYNEQFF. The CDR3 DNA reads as TGCGCCAGCAGCTTGGAGGAAGCCAGTTCCTACAATGAGCAGTTCTTC.

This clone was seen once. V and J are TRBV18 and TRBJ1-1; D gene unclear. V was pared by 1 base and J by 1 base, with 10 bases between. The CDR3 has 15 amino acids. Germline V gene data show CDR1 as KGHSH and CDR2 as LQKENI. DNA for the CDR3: TGTGCCAGCTCACCACGCATGGTAGGGAACACTGAAGCTTTCTTT. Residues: CASSPRMVGNTEAFF.

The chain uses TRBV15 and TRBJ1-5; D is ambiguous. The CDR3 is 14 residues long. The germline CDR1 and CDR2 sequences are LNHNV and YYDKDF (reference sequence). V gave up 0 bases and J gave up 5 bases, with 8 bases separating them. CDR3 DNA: TGTGCCACCAGCAGAGATACGGCCTATCAGCCCCAGCATTTT. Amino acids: CATSRDTAYQPQHF.

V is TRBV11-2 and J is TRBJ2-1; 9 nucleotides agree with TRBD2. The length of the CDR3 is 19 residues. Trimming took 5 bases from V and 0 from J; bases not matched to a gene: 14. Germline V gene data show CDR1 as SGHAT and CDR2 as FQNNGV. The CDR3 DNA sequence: TGTGCCAGCAGCCCGTCCCTGGTACGTAGCGGGAGCTCCTACAATGAGCAGTTCTTC. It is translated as CASSPSLVRSGSSYNEQFF.